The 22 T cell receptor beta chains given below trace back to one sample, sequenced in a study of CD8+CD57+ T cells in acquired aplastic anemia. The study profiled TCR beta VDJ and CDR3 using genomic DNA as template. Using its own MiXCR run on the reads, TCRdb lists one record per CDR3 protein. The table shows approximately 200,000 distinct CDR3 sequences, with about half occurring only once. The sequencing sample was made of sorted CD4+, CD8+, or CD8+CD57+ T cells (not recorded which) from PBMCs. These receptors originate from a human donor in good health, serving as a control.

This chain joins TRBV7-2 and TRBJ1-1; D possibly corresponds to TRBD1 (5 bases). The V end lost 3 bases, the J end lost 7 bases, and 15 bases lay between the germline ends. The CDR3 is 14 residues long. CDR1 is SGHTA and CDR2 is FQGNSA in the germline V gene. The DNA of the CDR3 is TGTGCCAGCAGCTTCGGAGGCGGGGCAAGTGAAGCTTTCTTT. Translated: CASSFGGGASEAFF.

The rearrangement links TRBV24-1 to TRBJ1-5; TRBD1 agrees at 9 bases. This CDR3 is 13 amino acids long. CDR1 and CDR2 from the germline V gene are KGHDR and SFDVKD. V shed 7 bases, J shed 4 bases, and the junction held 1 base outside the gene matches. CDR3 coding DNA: TGTGCCACCAGGGACAGGGGTAATCAGCCCCAGCATTTT. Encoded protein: CATRDRGNQPQHF.

The chain's CDR3 is CATSGTGNTGELFF. The CDR3 nucleotides read TGTGCCACCAGCGGGACAGGGAACACCGGGGAGCTGTTTTTT. The J gene is TRBJ2-2, the V gene TRBV24-1; TRBD1 matches 8 bases. The ends lost 7 bases at V and 1 base at J; junction bases unmatched: 1. The CDR3 contains 14 residues. Germline V gene sequence: CDR1 KGHDR, CDR2 SFDVKD.

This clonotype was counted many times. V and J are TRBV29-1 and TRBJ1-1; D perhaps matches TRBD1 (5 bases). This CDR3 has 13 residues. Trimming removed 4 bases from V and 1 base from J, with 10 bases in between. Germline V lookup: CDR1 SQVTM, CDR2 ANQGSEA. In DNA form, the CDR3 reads TGCAGCGTTGGATGGGGGGAGAACACTGAAGCTTTCTTT. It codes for CSVGWGENTEAFF.

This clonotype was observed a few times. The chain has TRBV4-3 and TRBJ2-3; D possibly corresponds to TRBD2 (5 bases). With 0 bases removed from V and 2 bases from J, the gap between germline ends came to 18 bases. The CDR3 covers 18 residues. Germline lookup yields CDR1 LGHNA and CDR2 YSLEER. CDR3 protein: CASSQELTGFGSTDTQYF. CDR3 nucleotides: TGCGCCAGCAGCCAAGAGCTAACGGGGTTCGGTTCCACAGATACGCAGTATTTT.

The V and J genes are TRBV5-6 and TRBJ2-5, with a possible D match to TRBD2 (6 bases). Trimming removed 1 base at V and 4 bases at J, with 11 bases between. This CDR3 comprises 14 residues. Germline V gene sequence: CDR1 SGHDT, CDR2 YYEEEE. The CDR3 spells CASSLMMGGETQYF. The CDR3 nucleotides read TGTGCCAGCAGCTTGATGATGGGGGGAGAGACCCAGTACTTC.

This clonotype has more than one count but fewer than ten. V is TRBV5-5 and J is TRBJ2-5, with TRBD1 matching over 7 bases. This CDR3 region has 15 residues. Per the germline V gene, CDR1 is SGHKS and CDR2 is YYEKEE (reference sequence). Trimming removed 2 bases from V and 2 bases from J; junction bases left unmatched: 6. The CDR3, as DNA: TGTGCCAGCAGCTTCCGGGACAGCCGACAAGAGACCCAGTACTTC. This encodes CASSFRDSRQETQYF.

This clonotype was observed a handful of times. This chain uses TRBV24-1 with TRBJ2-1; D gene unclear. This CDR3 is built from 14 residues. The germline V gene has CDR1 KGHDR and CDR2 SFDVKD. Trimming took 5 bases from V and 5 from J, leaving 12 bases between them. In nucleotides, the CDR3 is TGTGCCACCAGTGTGGGTTTAATTGACAATGAGCAGTTCTTC. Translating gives CATSVGLIDNEQFF.

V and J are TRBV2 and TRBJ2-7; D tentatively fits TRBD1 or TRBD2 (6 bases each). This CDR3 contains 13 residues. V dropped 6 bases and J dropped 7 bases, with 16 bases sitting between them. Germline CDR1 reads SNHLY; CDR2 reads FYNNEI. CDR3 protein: CASSGGRNPEQYF. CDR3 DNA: TGTGCCAGCAGCGGGGGCAGGAACCCTGAGCAGTACTTC. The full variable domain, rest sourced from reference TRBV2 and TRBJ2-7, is EPEVTQTPSHQVTQMGQEVILRCVPISNHLYFYWYRQILGQKVEFLVSFYNNEISEKSEIFDDQFSVERPDGSNFTLKIRSTKLEDSAMYFCASSGGRNPEQYFGPGTRLTVT.

In DNA, the CDR3 is TGCGCCAGCAGCTTGGACAGCCTCTCCTACAATGAGCAGTTCTTC. It is translated as CASSLDSLSYNEQFF. The J gene is TRBJ2-1, the V gene TRBV4-3, with a possible D match to TRBD1 (6 bases). This CDR3 has 15 residues. CDR1 and CDR2 (germline): LGHNA, YSLEER. Between the trimmed V and J ends, which lost 5 bases and 0 bases, there was a span of 11 bases.

The CDR3 sequence: CASGSATGELFF. CDR3 sequence (DNA): TGTGCTAGTGGTTCCGCGACCGGGGAGCTGTTTTTT. The chain carries TRBV12-5 and TRBJ2-2; no clear D gene. CDR3 size: 12 residues. Germline V gene sequence: CDR1 LGHNT, CDR2 FRNRAP. The ends were cut back, 4 bases at V and 5 bases at J, with 5 bases in the middle. Full variable domain (rest looked up from reference TRBV12-5 and TRBJ2-2): DARVTQTPRHKVTEMGQEVTMRCQPILGHNTVFWYRQTMMQGLELLAYFRNRAPLDDSGMPKDRFSAEMPDATLATLKIQPSEPRDSAVYFCASGSATGELFFGEGSRLTVL.

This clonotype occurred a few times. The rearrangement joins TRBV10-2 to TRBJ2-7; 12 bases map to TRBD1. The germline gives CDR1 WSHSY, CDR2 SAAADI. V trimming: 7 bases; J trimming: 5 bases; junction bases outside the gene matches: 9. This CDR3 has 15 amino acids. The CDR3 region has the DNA TGCGCCAGCAACGCCGGGACAGGGGGCGAGGACGAGCAGTACTTC. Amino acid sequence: CASNAGTGGEDEQYF.

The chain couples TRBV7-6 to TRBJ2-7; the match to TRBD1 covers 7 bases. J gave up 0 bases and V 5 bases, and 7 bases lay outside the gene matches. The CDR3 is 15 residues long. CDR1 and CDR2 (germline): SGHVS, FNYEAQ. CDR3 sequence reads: CASSVTGENSYEQYF. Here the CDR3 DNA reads TGTGCCAGCAGCGTAACAGGGGAAAACTCCTACGAGCAGTACTTC.

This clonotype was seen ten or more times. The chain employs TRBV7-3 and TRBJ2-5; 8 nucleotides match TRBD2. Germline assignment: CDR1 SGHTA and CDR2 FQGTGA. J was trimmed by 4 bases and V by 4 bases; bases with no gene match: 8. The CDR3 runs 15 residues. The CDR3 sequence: CASSSGLVGGETQYF. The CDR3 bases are TGTGCCAGCAGCTCGGGACTAGTGGGGGGAGAGACCCAGTACTTC. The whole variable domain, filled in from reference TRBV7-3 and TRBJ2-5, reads GAGVSQTPSNKVTEKGKYVELRCDPISGHTALYWYRQSLGQGPEFLIYFQGTGAADDSGLPNDRFFAVRPEGSVSTLKIQRTERGDSAVYLCASSSGLVGGETQYFGPGTRLLVL.

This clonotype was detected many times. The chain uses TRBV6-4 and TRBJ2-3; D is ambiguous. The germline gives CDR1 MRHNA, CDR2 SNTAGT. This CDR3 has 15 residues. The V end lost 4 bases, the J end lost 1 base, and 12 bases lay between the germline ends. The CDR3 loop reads CASSADSQRTDTQYF. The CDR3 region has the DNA TGTGCCAGCAGTGCTGATTCACAACGCACAGATACGCAGTATTTT.

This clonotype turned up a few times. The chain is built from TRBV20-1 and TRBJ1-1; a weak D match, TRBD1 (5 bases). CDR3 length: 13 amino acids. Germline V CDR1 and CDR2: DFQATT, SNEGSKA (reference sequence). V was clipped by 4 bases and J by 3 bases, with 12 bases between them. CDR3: CSATSGLYTEAFF. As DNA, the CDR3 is TGCAGTGCTACATCGGGACTTTACACTGAAGCTTTCTTT.

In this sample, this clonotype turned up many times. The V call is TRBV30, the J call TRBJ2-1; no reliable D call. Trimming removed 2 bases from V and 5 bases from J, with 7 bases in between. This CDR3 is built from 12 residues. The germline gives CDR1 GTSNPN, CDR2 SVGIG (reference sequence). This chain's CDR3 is CAWSQLDNEQFF. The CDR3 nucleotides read TGTGCCTGGAGTCAGCTGGACAATGAGCAGTTCTTC. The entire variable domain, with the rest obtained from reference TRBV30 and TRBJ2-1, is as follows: SQTIHQWPATLVQPVGSPLSLECTVEGTSNPNLYWYRQAAGRGLQLLFYSVGIGQISSEVPQNLSASRPQDRQFILSSKKLLLSDSGFYLCAWSQLDNEQFFGPGTRLTVL.

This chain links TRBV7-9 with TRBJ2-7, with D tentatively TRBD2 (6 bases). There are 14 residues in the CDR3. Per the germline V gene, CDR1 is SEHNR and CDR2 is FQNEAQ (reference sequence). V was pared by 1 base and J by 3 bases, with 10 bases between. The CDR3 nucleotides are TGTGCCAGCAGCTTAGTTGCGGGGTACTACGAGCAGTACTTC. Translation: CASSLVAGYYEQYF.

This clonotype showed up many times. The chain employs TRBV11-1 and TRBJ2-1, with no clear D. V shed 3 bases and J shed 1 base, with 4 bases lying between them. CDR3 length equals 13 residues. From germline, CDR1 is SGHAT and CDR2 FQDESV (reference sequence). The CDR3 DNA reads TGTGCCAGCAGCTTGGCTTCCTACAATGAGCAGTTCTTC. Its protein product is CASSLASYNEQFF.

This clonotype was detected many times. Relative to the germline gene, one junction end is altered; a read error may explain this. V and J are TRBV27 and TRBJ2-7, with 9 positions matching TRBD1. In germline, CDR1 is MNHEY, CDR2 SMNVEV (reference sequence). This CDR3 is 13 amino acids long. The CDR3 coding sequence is TGTGCCAGCAGTTTACCGGGACAGGGTTTTGTTGTCTTC. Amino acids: CASSLPGQGFVVF.

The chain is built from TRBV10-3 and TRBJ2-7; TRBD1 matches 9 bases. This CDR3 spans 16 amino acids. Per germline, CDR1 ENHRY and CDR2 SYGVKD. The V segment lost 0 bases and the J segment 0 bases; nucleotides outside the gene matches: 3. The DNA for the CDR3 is TGTGCCATCAGTGAGTCTAGGACAGGGGTCTCCTACGAGCAGTACTTC. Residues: CAISESRTGVSYEQYF.

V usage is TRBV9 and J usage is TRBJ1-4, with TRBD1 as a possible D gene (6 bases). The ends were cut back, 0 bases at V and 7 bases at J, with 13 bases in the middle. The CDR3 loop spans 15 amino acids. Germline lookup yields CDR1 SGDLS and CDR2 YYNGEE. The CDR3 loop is CASSVEGGSGEKLFF. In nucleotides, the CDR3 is TGTGCCAGCAGCGTAGAGGGGGGATCCGGTGAAAAACTGTTTTTT.